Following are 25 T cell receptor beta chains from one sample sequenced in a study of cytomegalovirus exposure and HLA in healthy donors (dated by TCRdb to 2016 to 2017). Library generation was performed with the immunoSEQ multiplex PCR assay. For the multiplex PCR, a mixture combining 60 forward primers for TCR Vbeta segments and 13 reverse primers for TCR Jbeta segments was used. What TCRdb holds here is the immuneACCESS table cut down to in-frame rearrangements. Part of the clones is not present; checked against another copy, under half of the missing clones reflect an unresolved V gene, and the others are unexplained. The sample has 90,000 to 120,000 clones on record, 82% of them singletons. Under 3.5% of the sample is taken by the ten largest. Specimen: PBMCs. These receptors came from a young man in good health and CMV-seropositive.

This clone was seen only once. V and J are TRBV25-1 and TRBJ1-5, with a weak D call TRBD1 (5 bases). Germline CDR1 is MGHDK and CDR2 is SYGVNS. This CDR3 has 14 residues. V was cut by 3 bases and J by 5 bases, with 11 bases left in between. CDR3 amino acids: CASSDQGAHQPQHF. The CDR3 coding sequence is TGTGCCAGCAGTGACCAGGGCGCCCATCAGCCCCAGCATTTT.

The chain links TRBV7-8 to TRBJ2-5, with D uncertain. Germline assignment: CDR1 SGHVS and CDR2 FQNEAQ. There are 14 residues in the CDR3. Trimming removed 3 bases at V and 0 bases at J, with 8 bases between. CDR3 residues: CASSFNKYQETQYF. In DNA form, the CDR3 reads TGTGCCAGCAGCTTCAACAAGTACCAAGAGACCCAGTACTTC. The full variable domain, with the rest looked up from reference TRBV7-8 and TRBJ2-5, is GAGVSQSPRYKVAKRGQDVALRCDPISGHVSLFWYQQALGQGPEFLTYFQNEAQLDKSGLPSDRFFAERPEGSVSTLKIQRTQQEDSAVYLCASSFNKYQETQYFGPGTRLLVL.

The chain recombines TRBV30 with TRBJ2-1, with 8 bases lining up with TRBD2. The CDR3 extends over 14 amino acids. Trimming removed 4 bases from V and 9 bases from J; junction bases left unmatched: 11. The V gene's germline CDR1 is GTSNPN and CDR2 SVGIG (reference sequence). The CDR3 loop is CAWKGSGVASEQFF. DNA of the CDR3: TGTGCCTGGAAGGGTAGCGGGGTGGCTAGTGAGCAGTTCTTC. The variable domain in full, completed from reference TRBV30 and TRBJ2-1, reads SQTIHQWPATLVQPVGSPLSLECTVEGTSNPNLYWYRQAAGRGLQLLFYSVGIGQISSEVPQNLSASRPQDRQFILSSKKLLLSDSGFYLCAWKGSGVASEQFFGPGTRLTVL.

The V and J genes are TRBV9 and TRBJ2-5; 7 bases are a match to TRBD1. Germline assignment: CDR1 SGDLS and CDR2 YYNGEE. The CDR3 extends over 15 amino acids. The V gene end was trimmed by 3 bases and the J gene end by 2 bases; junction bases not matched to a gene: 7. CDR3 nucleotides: TGTGCCAGCAGCGCCCAGCTGACAGGGCAAGAGACCCAGTACTTC. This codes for CASSAQLTGQETQYF.

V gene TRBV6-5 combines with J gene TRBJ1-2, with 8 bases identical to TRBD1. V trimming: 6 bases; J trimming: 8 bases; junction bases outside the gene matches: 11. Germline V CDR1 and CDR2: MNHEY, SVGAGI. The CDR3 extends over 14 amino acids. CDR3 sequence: CASREGQVIWGYTF. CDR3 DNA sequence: TGTGCCAGCAGGGAGGGACAGGTTATTTGGGGCTACACCTTC.

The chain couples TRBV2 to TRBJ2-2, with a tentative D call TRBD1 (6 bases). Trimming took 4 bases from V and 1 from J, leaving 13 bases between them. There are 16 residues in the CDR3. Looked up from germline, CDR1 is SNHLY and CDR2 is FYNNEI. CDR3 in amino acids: CASSAPVGQNTGELFF. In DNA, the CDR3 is TGTGCCAGCAGTGCCCCGGTGGGACAGAACACCGGGGAGCTGTTTTTT. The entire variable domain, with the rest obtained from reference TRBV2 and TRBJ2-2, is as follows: EPEVTQTPSHQVTQMGQEVILRCVPISNHLYFYWYRQILGQKVEFLVSFYNNEISEKSEIFDDQFSVERPDGSNFTLKIRSTKLEDSAMYFCASSAPVGQNTGELFFGEGSRLTVL.

The DNA of the CDR3 is TGTGCCAGCAGCGCCTACAGGGGAATACTACAAGAGACCCAGTACTTC. Encoded protein: CASSAYRGILQETQYF. V usage is TRBV9 and J usage is TRBJ2-5, with 7 bases fitting TRBD1. Germline-derived CDR1 and CDR2 are SGDLS and YYNGEE. The trim removed 3 bases at V and 2 bases at J, leaving 10 bases unmatched. This CDR3 is 16 amino acids long.

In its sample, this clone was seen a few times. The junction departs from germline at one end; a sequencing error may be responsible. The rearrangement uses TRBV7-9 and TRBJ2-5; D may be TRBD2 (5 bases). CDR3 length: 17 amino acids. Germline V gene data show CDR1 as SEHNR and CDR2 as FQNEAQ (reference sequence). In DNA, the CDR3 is TGTTCCAGCAGATCACTAGACCCGCTACTTCTTCAAGAGACCCAGTACTTC. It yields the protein CSSRSLDPLLLQETQYF.

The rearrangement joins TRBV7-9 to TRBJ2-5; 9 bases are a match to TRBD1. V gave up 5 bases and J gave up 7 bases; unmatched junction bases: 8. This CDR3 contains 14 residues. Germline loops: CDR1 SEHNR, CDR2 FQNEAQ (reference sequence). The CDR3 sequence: CASSPGTGSRTQYF. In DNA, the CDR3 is TGTGCCAGCAGCCCAGGGACAGGGTCCAGGACCCAGTACTTC.

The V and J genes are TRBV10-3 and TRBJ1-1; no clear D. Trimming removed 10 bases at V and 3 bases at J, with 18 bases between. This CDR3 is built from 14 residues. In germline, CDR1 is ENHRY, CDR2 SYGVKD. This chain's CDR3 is CASSSSRSDTEAFF. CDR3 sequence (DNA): TGTGCCAGCTCCTCGTCTCGGTCCGACACTGAAGCTTTCTTT.

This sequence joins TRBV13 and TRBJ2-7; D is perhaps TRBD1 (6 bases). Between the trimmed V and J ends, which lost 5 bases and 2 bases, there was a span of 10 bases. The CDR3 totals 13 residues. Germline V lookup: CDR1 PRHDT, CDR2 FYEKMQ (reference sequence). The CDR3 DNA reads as TGTGCCAGCAGCCGGGACACCCCCTACGAGCAGTACTTC. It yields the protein CASSRDTPYEQYF.

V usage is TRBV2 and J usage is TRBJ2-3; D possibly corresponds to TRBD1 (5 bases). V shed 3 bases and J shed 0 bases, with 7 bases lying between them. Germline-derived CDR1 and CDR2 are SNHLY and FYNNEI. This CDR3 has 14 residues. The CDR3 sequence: CASSETESTDTQYF. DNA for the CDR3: TGTGCCAGCAGTGAGACAGAGAGCACAGATACGCAGTATTTT.

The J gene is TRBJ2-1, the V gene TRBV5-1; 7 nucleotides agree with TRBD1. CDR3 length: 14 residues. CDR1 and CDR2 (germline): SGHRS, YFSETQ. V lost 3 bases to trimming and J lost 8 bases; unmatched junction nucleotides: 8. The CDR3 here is CASSWERGHHEQFF. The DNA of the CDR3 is TGCGCCAGCAGCTGGGAGAGGGGGCACCATGAGCAGTTCTTC.

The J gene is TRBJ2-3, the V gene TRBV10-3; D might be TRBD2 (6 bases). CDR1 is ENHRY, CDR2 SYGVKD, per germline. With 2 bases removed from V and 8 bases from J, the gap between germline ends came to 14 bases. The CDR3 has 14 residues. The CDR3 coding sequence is TGTGCCATCAGTGAGGGGGACTCTCTAGGTACGCAGTATTTT. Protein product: CAISEGDSLGTQYF.

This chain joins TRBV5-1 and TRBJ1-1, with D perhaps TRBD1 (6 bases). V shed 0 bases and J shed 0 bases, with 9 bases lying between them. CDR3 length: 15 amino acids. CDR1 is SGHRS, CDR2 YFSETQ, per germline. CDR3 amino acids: CASSLDGGLNTEAFF. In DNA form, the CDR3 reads TGCGCCAGCAGCTTGGACGGGGGGCTGAACACTGAAGCTTTCTTT.

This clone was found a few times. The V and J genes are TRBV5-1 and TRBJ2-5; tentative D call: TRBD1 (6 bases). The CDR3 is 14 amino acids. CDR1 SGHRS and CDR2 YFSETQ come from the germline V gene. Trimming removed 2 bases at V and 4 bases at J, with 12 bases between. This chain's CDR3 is CASSFDRQGETQYF. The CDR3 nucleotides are TGCGCCAGCAGCTTCGACAGGCAAGGAGAGACCCAGTACTTC.

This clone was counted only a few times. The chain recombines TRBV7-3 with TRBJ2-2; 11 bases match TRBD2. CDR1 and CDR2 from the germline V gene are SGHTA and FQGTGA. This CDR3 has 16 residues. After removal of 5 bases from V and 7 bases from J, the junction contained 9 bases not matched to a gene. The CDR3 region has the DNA TGTGCCAGCAGCCCCGGGACTAGCGGCGCTGGCGGGGAGCTGTTTTTT. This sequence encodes CASSPGTSGAGGELFF.

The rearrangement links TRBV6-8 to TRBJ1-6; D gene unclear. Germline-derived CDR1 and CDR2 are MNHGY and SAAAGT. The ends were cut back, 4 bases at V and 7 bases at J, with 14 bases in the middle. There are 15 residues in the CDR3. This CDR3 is CASSSWQRLNSPLHF. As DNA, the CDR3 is TGTGCCAGCAGTTCTTGGCAGCGGCTCAATTCACCCCTCCACTTT.

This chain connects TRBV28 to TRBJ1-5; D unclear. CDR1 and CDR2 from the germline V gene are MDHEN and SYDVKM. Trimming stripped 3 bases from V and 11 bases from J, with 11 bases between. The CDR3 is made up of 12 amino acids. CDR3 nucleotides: TGTGCCAGCAGTTTTAGTCTGCGGGCCCAGCATTTT. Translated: CASSFSLRAQHF.

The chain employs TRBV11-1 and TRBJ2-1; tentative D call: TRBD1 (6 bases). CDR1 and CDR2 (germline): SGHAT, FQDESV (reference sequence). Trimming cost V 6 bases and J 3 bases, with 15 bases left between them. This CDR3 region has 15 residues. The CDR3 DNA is TGTGCCAGCAGTCAAAGACAGGTCAACTACAATGAGCAGTTCTTC. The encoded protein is CASSQRQVNYNEQFF.

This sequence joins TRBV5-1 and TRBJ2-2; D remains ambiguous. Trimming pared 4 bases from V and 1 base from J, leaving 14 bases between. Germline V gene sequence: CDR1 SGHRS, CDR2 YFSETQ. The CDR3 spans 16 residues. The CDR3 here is CASSPQVGLNTGELFF. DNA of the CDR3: TGCGCCAGCAGCCCCCAGGTGGGCCTGAACACCGGGGAGCTGTTTTTT.

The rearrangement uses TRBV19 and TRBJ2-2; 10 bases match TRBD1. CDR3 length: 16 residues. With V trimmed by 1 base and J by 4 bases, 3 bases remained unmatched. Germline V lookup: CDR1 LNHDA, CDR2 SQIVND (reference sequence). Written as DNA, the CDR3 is TGTGCCAGTAGTATAGGGACAGGGGGAGTCACCGGGGAGCTGTTTTTT. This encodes CASSIGTGGVTGELFF.

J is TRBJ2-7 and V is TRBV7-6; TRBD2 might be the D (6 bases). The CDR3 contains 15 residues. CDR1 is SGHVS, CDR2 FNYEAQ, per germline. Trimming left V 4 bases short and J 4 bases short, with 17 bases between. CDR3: CASSSGVGGRYEQYF. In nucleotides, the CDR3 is TGTGCCAGCAGCTCAGGAGTGGGAGGCAGGTACGAGCAGTACTTC.

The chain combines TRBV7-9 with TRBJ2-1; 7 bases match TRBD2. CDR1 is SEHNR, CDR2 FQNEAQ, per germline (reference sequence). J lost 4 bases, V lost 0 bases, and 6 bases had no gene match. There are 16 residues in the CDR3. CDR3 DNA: TGTGCCAGCAGCTTAGCGTCGGGGGGACCATACAATGAGCAGTTCTTC. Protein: CASSLASGGPYNEQFF.

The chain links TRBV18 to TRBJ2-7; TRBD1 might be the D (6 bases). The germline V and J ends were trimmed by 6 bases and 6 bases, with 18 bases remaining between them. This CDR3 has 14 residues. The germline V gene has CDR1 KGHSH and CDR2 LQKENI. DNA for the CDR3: TGTGCCAGCTCCCCCGTCGGGACAAAGAGCGAGCAGTACTTC. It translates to CASSPVGTKSEQYF.